One sample yielded the 19 T cell receptor beta chains listed below, sequenced in a study of identical twins. TCRdb reprocessed the 5' RACE reads with MiXCR, giving one entry per CDR3 protein. This sample carries approximately 700,000 distinct CDR3 sequences, about 20% of them seen once, and the ten largest clones take approximately 14%. Separately, the same data were catalogued under a study of T cells expressing NK-cell markers.

The sample taken for sequencing was PBMCs. Every receptor here comes from a woman younger than 30 in good health.

This clonotype has ten or more counts. V and J are TRBV20-1 and TRBJ2-1, with 8 bases that match TRBD2. CDR3 size: 14 residues. In germline, CDR1 is DFQATT, CDR2 SNEGSKA (reference sequence). The V gene end was trimmed by 5 bases and the J gene end by 0 bases; junction bases not matched to a gene: 3. The DNA of the CDR3 is TGCAGTGCTCCTCTAGCGGGCTCCTACAATGAGCAGTTCTTC. Protein sequence: CSAPLAGSYNEQFF.

In its sample, this clonotype was seen many times. The chain is built from TRBV6-2 or TRBV6-3 and TRBJ2-1; 7 bases fit TRBD2. CDR1 and CDR2 (germline): MNHEY, SVGEGT. V shed 5 bases and J 5 bases; nucleotides not matched to a gene: 3. This CDR3 has 13 amino acids. CDR3 amino acids: CASSLRGDNEQFF. CDR3 nucleotides: TGTGCCAGCAGTCTCCGGGGGGACAATGAGCAGTTCTTC.

Here the CDR3 reads CASSTRGQYTEAFF. The CDR3 DNA is TGTGCCAGCAGCACCCGTGGACAGTACACTGAAGCTTTCTTT. The V and J genes are TRBV7-9 and TRBJ1-1; D might be TRBD1 (6 bases). Between the trimmed V and J ends, which lost 5 bases and 3 bases, there was a span of 13 bases. CDR1 is SEHNR and CDR2 is FQNEAQ in the germline V gene (reference sequence). CDR3 length equals 14 residues.

J is TRBJ1-1 and V is TRBV6-5, with D hard to call. Trimming cost V 6 bases and J 3 bases, with 17 bases left between them. From germline, CDR1 is MNHEY and CDR2 SVGAGI. The CDR3 spans 15 residues. CDR3 in amino acids: CASRYDGLGDTEAFF. The CDR3 coding sequence is TGTGCCAGCAGATATGACGGACTTGGGGACACTGAAGCTTTCTTT.

The chain carries TRBV6-5 and TRBJ1-2, with D maybe TRBD1 (5 bases). CDR3 length equals 18 residues. V gave up 0 bases and J gave up 2 bases, with 19 bases separating them. CDR1 and CDR2 (germline): MNHEY, SVGAGI. The CDR3 loop is CASSYSIEGTFLNYGYTF. Written as DNA, the CDR3 is TGTGCCAGCAGTTACTCGATTGAAGGGACGTTTCTCAACTATGGCTACACCTTC.

This clonotype was seen repeatedly, ten times or more. As DNA, the CDR3 is TGCGCCAGCAGCAGTGGAGGCTCCTACAATGAGCAGTTCTTC. It is translated as CASSSGGSYNEQFF. The J gene is TRBJ2-1, the V gene TRBV5-1; weak D call: TRBD2 (5 bases). The CDR3 is 14 residues long. The germline V gene has CDR1 SGHRS and CDR2 YFSETQ. With 4 bases removed from V and 0 bases from J, the gap between germline ends came to 8 bases.

The CDR3: CASSVNGNEQFF. Here the CDR3 DNA reads TGTGCCAGCAGCGTTAACGGGAATGAGCAGTTCTTC. The chain recombines TRBV9 with TRBJ2-1, with D uncertain. CDR3 length equals 12 residues. CDR1 SGDLS and CDR2 YYNGEE come from the germline V gene. V shed 2 bases and J shed 7 bases, with 7 bases lying between them.

This clonotype turned up a few times. The chain employs TRBV20-1 and TRBJ2-5, with 9 bases matching TRBD2. The CDR3 sequence is 14 residues long. Germline values: CDR1 DFQATT, CDR2 SNEGSKA (reference sequence). V lost 2 bases and J lost 3; bases outside the gene matches: 4. This CDR3 reads CSARLAGMKETQYF. Here the CDR3 DNA reads TGCAGTGCTAGACTAGCGGGGATGAAAGAGACCCAGTACTTC.

This clonotype was seen a few times. The chain recombines TRBV20-1 with TRBJ2-7; the D is unclear. This CDR3 has 12 amino acids. CDR1 is DFQATT and CDR2 is SNEGSKA in the germline V gene (reference sequence). In nucleotides, the CDR3 is TGCACCGCGCTGTCTGGCGCCTACGAGCAGTACTTC. Encoded protein: CTALSGAYEQYF.

The chain has TRBV5-1 and TRBJ2-7, with 10 bases aligning to TRBD1. The germline CDR1 and CDR2 sequences are SGHRS and YFSETQ. With 4 bases clipped from V and 5 bases from J, the junction kept 6 bases outside the gene matches. The CDR3 covers 14 residues. CDR3 nucleotides: TGCGCCAGCAGCCTAGGGACAGGGGCGGACGAGCAGTACTTC. Its protein is CASSLGTGADEQYF.

The chain links TRBV20-1 to TRBJ1-6; perhaps TRBD1 as D (5 bases). CDR3 length equals 15 residues. Germline-derived CDR1 and CDR2 are DFQATT and SNEGSKA (reference sequence). Trimming took off 5 bases at V and 9 bases at J, with 20 bases between the two ends. The CDR3, as DNA: TGCAGTGCTCCCCGGTTCGGGGACGAGTCTTCACCCCTCCACTTT. The encoded protein is CSAPRFGDESSPLHF.

This rearrangement joins TRBV12-3 or TRBV12-4 to TRBJ2-4, with TRBD2 as a possible D gene (5 bases). Between the trimmed V and J ends, which lost 5 bases and 7 bases, there was a span of 15 bases. The length of the CDR3 is 14 residues. The CDR3 loop is CASSPEDRRNIQYF. CDR3 sequence (DNA): TGTGCCAGCAGTCCGGAGGATAGACGGAACATTCAGTACTTC.

V and J are TRBV5-1 and TRBJ2-3, with a possible D match to TRBD2 (5 bases). This CDR3 comprises 15 residues. The germline V gene encodes CDR1 SGHRS and CDR2 YFSETQ. V lost 4 bases to trimming and J lost 5 bases, with 17 bases between them. CDR3 nucleotides: TGCGCCAGCAGCCCAAGCGGAGACAATGGAGATACGCAGTATTTT. Translation gives CASSPSGDNGDTQYF.

This clonotype was seen a handful of times. V and J are TRBV7-9 and TRBJ2-5; 7 nucleotides match TRBD2. After removal of 2 bases from V and 3 bases from J, the junction contained 9 bases not matched to a gene. The germline CDR1 and CDR2 sequences are SEHNR and FQNEAQ (reference sequence). The CDR3 extends over 16 amino acids. CDR3 sequence: CASSLPPTGGKETQYF. In DNA form, the CDR3 reads TGTGCCAGCAGCTTACCCCCAACGGGGGGTAAAGAGACCCAGTACTTC.

The V and J genes are TRBV29-1 and TRBJ2-7; a possible D gene is TRBD2 (6 bases). CDR3 length equals 15 residues. Germline-derived CDR1 and CDR2 are SQVTM and ANQGSEA. Trimming shortened V by 5 bases and J by 3 bases, and 20 bases separated the two germline ends. CDR3 bases: TGCAGCGTTACCTTAGGAGTGGTAGCGGTCTACGAGCAGTACTTC. Translated, it gives CSVTLGVVAVYEQYF.

The chain has TRBV5-1 and TRBJ1-1; D is possibly TRBD1 (6 bases). The V gene's germline CDR1 is SGHRS and CDR2 YFSETQ. This CDR3 comprises 12 residues. V was pared by 2 bases and J by 7 bases, with 9 bases between. The chain's CDR3 is CASSLLDSEAFF. DNA for the CDR3: TGCGCCAGCAGCTTACTGGACAGTGAAGCTTTCTTT. Full variable domain (missing parts from reference TRBV5-1 and TRBJ1-1): KAGVTQTPRYLIKTRGQQVTLSCSPISGHRSVSWYQQTPGQGLQFLFEYFSETQRNKGNFPGRFSGRQFSNSRSEMNVSTLELGDSALYLCASSLLDSEAFFGQGTRLTVV.

The V gene is TRBV27, the J gene TRBJ2-1; 7 nucleotides line up with TRBD2. The V gene's germline CDR1 is MNHEY and CDR2 SMNVEV (reference sequence). The length of the CDR3 is 15 residues. After removal of 3 bases from V and 7 bases from J, the junction contained 9 bases not matched to a gene. CDR3 sequence reads: CASSFGGGPKNEQFF. The CDR3 bases are TGTGCCAGCAGTTTCGGGGGAGGGCCGAAAAATGAGCAGTTCTTC.

Notes on this clonotype: This could be a read error, since a much larger clone is one nucleotide away. The chain joins TRBV12-3 or TRBV12-4 to TRBJ2-3; the match to TRBD2 covers 7 bases. The CDR3 spans 16 residues. Germline trimming cut 6 bases from V and 0 bases from J; bases unmatched to any gene: 9. This CDR3 reads CASSSSLGGSTDTQYF. The CDR3 bases are TGTGCCAGCAGCTCCTCCCTGGGGGGGAGCACAGATACGCAGTATTTT.

The chain carries TRBV30 and TRBJ2-2; D could derive from TRBD1 or TRBD2 (5 bases each). V shed 5 bases and J shed 6 bases, with 16 bases lying between them. The V gene's germline CDR1 is GTSNPN and CDR2 SVGIG (reference sequence). The CDR3 covers 14 residues. CDR3 protein: CAWGTRSGSGELFF. The CDR3 bases are TGTGCCTGGGGGACGCGGTCCGGCTCCGGGGAGCTGTTTTTT.